These 5 T cell receptor beta chains share one sample of origin, sequenced in a study of CD8+ T cells in alopecia areata. Following RNA extraction, reverse transcription yielded cDNA that acted as the sequencing template. Assay used: immunoSEQ multiplex PCR; TCRdb lists only in-frame clones, some missing. The sample shows some 190,000 clones, roughly 60% of them seen only once. The sample's treatment: oral pan-JAK inhibitor, 5-10 mg twice daily. Source: CD4+ T cells sorted from blood, taken at week 24, from a patient treated with tofacitinib. Every receptor here comes from a human donor with alopecia areata.

The chain joins TRBV7-9 to TRBJ1-2, with 7 bases that match TRBD1. The CDR3 consists of 13 residues. Trimming removed 5 bases from V and 2 bases from J; junction bases left unmatched: 2. CDR1 and CDR2 (germline): SEHNR, FQNEAQ (reference sequence). The DNA of the CDR3 is TGTGCCAGCAGCGCGACAGGGAACTATGGCTACACCTTC. It specifies CASSATGNYGYTF.

The CDR3 coding sequence is TGTGCCAGCAGGGGAGGAGATACGCAGTATTTT. It encodes CASRGGDTQYF. V and J are TRBV25-1 and TRBJ2-3, with a tentative D call TRBD2 (6 bases). CDR3 length: 11 residues. The ends were cut back, 6 bases at V and 5 bases at J, with 6 bases in the middle. CDR1 and CDR2 (germline): MGHDK, SYGVNS.

The chain has TRBV4-1 and TRBJ1-1, with 7 bases matching TRBD1. The CDR3 is 14 amino acids. Trimming cost V 2 bases and J 6 bases; bases outside gene matches: 6. Germline V gives CDR1 MGHRA, CDR2 YSYEKL. CDR3 loop: CASSQRGQGAEAFF. The CDR3, as DNA: TGCGCCAGCAGCCAAAGGGGCCAGGGGGCTGAAGCTTTCTTT.

J is TRBJ1-3 and V is TRBV30; D not certain. The V end was cut by 3 bases, the J end by 8 bases, with 8 bases between. Germline CDR1 is GTSNPN and CDR2 is SVGIG (reference sequence). This CDR3 is built from 11 residues. CDR3 sequence reads: CAWSPLDTIYF. CDR3 DNA sequence: TGTGCCTGGAGCCCCTTAGACACCATATATTTT.

This chain links TRBV11-2 with TRBJ2-7; 7 nucleotides agree with TRBD1. Per the germline V gene, CDR1 is SGHAT and CDR2 is FQNNGV. CDR3 size: 16 residues. The V and J ends lost 5 bases and 0 bases, in that order; junction bases with no gene match: 10. The CDR3 DNA is TGTGCCAGCAGCCCCGAGGGACAGCGAAGCTCCTACGAGCAGTACTTC. This codes for CASSPEGQRSSYEQYF.